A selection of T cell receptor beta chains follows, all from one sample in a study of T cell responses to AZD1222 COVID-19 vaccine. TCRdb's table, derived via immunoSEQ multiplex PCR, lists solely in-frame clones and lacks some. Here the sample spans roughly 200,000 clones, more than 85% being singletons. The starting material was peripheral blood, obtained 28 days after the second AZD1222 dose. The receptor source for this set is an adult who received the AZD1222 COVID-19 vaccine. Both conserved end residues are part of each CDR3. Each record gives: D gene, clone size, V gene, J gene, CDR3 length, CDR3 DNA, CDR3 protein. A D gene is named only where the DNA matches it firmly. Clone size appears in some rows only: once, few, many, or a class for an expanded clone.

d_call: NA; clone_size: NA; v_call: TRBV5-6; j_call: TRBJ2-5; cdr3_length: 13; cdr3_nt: TGTGCCAGCAGCTTAGGATTTTGGGAGACCCAGTACTTC; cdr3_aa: CASSLGFWETQYF
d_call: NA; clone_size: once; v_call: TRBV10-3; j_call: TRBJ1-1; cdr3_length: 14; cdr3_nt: TGTGCCATCAGTGAGTCGGTGGGGGACACTGAAGCTTTCTTT; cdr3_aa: CAISESVGDTEAFF
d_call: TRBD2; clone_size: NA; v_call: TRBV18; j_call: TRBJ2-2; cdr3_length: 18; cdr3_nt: TGTGCCAGCTCACCCTCAGGCGGCCTAGCGGGAGCTGGCGGGGAGCTGTTTTTT; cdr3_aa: CASSPSGGLAGAGGELFF
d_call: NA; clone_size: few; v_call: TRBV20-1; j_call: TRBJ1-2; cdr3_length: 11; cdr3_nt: TGCAGTGCTAGAGATGCGAGCGGCTACACCTTC; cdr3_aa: CSARDASGYTF
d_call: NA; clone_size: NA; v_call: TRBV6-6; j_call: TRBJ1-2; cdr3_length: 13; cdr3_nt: TGTGCCAGCAGCAGAGACAGCACCTATGGCTACACCTTC; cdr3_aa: CASSRDSTYGYTF
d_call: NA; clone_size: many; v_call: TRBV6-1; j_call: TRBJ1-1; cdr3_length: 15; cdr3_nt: TGTGCCAGCAGTGAACTCTTGGACCGTCACACTGAAGCTTTCTTT; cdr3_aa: CASSELLDRHTEAFF
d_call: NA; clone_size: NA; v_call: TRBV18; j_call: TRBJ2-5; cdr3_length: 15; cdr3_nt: TGTGCCAGCTCACCACTGCCGACAGGACAAGAGACCCAGTACTTC; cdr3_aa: CASSPLPTGQETQYF
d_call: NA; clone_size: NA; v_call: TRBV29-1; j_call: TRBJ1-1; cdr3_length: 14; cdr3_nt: TGCAGCGGCGCTCGTAAATTGTCTGGCACTGAAGCTTTCTTT; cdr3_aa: CSGARKLSGTEAFF
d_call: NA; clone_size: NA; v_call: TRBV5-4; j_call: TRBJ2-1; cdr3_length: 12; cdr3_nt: TGTGCCAGCAGCCGATCCTACAATGAGCAGTTCTTC; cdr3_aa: CASSRSYNEQFF
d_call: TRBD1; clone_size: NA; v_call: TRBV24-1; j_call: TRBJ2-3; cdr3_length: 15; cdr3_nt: TGTGCCACCAGTGATTCGGGACAGGGCACAGATACGCAGTATTTT; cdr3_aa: CATSDSGQGTDTQYF